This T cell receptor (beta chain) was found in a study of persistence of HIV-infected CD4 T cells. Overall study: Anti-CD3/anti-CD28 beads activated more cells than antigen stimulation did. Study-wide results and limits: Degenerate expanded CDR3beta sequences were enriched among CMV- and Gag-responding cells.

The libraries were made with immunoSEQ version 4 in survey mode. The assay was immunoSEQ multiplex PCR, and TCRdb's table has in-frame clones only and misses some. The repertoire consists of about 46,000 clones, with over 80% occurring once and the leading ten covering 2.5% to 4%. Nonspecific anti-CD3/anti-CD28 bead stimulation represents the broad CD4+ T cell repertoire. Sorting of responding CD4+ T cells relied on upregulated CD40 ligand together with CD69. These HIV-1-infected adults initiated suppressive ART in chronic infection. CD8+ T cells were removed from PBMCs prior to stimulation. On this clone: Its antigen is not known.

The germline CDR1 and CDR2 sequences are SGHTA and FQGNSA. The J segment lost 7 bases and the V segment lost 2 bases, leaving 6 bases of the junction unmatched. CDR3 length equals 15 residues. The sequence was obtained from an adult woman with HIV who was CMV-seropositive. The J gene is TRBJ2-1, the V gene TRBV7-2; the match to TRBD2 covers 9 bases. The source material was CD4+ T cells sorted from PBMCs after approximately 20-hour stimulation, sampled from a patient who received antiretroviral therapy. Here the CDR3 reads CASSLRGTSGNEQFF. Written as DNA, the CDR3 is TGTGCCAGCAGCTTAAGGGGTACTAGCGGGAATGAGCAGTTCTTC.